This T cell receptor beta chain came from a study of T cells in localized non-small cell lung cancer. Data came from immunoSEQ multiplex PCR; TCRdb stores just in-frame clones and leaves some out. The sample carries about 12,000 clones, more than 75% recorded once. Germline V gives CDR1 SEHNR, CDR2 FQNEAQ (reference sequence). The CDR3 covers 13 residues. The V gene lost 5 bases and the J gene lost 1 base, with 6 bases spanning the gap. Study-level findings and limits: Highest T cell clonality was seen in uninvolved adjacent lung, surpassing that measured in tumor. Median about 58 top-100 tumor clones were shared with paired adjacent lung. Heterogeneity remains possible because sequencing was limited to only one tumor region. Higher blood T cell density went with longer overall survival.

Turning to this clone: Its target is unknown.

J is TRBJ1-5 and V is TRBV7-9; D uncertain. Here the sequenced sample was peripheral blood, taken before any cancer treatment. The TCR comes from a male donor older than 55 with stage I squamous cell lung carcinoma. CDR3 amino acids: CASSPESNQPQHF. The CDR3 nucleotides are TGTGCCAGCAGCCCAGAGAGCAATCAGCCCCAGCATTTT.